This T cell receptor beta chain originates from a study of T-cell reconstitution after alpha-beta-depleted transplantation in children. This clonotype has ten or more counts. There are 12 residues in the CDR3. Germline V gene lookup returns CDR1 DFQATT and CDR2 SNEGSKA (reference sequence). The V end lost 6 bases, the J end lost 4 bases, and 10 bases lay between the germline ends. Library preparation (for TCRbeta) was performed with unique molecular identifiers. TCRdb reanalysed the PCR reads using MiXCR and keeps one entry per CDR3 protein. The repertoire holds approximately 590,000 distinct CDR3 sequences, with over 9.5% as singletons.

The rearrangement uses TRBV20-1 and TRBJ1-3, with no clear D. The receptor comes from a human donor who donated a stem cell graft to a child with acute myeloid leukemia. Sequences were derived from PBMCs from the stem cell graft donor, sampled from the stem cell graft. The CDR3 region is CSARTEGNTIYF. In DNA, the CDR3 is TGCAGTGCCCGGACCGAAGGAAACACCATATATTTT.